This entry describes one T cell receptor (beta chain). Its antigen remains unidentified. These data belong to a study of cytomegalovirus exposure and HLA in healthy donors. Study conclusions and caveats: The study labeled 180 or so TCR beta chains cytomegalovirus-associated. Per a later analysis, HLA-associated TCR beta chains showed more clonal expansion than other, equally common TCR beta chains. Across HLA loci, a later analysis found differing TCR association rates, with DRB1 most and HLA-C fewest.

Trimming cost V 5 bases and J 2 bases; bases outside gene matches: 5. CDR1 is LNHDA and CDR2 is SQIVND in the germline V gene (reference sequence). This CDR3 comprises 14 residues. In the PCR, 60 Vbeta and 13 Jbeta primers were used. The table came from immunoSEQ multiplex PCR; TCRdb's copy has only in-frame clones and leaves some out. The sample holds 120,000 to 150,000 clones, around 81% seen once. The receptor was isolated from a man aged 35-49 years in good health and CMV-seropositive. The V call is TRBV19, the J call TRBJ1-1, with 7 bases fitting TRBD1. The specimen was PBMCs. The CDR3 DNA reads TGTGCCAGTAGTTCGGGACAGATTAACACTGAAGCTTTCTTT. Translating gives CASSSGQINTEAFF. Drawing the rest from reference TRBV19 and TRBJ1-1, the complete variable domain is DGGITQSPKYLFRKEGQNVTLSCEQNLNHDAMYWYRQDPGQGLRLIYYSQIVNDFQKGDIAEGYSVSREKKESFPLTVTSAQKNPTAFYLCASSSGQINTEAFFGQGTRLTVV.